The source of this TCR beta chain is a study of blood T cell repertoires in COVID-19 (dated by TCRdb to 2018 to 2021). About the investigation overall: Samples covering the acute and convalescent phases of COVID-19 were provided by collaborators in the United States, Italy and Spain. Where HLA class I and class II types were available, the types were taken from metadata supplied by the sample provider, not from assay-based typing. A freely available public database, intended as a resource for researchers studying the immune response to SARS-CoV-2, is where the repertoires were released. Samples were obtained from the ongoing ImmuneRACE study (first 160 participants) and from 1,000 to 1,500 subjects provided by 6 global collaborators. The material from the prospective study consisted of cDNA or gDNA derived from T cells, B-cell-depleted T cells, or PBMCs. The sample metadata nearly always contained a de-identified subject ID, COVID-19 status, age in years and sex. Deeply sampled blood TCRbeta repertoires from subjects exposed to, actively infected with, or recovered from COVID-19 were included in the dataset.

Findings and caveats that apply to the study as a whole: Clinical and demographic metadata were provided uncurated, with the amount varying by source and participant.

The immunoSEQ Assay, a bias-controlled multiplex PCR, was used to amplify TCRbeta CDR3 regions from genomic DNA. In the authors' own workflow: Within the assay, amplification of reference gene primers was used to estimate how many nucleated cells each sample contained. To quantify the absolute abundance of each unique TCRbeta CDR3 rearrangement, sequence reads were collapsed and filtered. For each sample, productive Simpson clonality was calculated as the square root of Simpson's diversity index over productive rearrangements. TCRdb limited this immuneACCESS table to in-frame rearrangements with V and J called. A share of clones is missing; checked studies link under half to unresolved V genes, and the rest is unexplained. V and J calls and clone size are those listed in that table; D and trimming were worked out from the DNA. The sample table lists about 14,000 clones, about 83% of them with a count of one. Approximately 15% of the sample rests with the top ten.

CDR1 is given as GTSNPN and CDR2 as SVGIG, both from the germline V gene (reference sequence). The junction carries 15 bases between V and J, which are trimmed by 4 bases and 6 bases respectively. CDR3 length: 14 amino acids, cysteine to phenylalanine. Just the 42-base CDR3 DNA is kept, in frame starting at base 1. For this clone: Its antigen remains unidentified. The input lacks base qualities; no much larger clone sits a single base away.

Each collaborating institution followed its own protocols to collect whole blood in K2EDTA tubes. For TCRbeta analysis, collaborator samples were shipped as frozen whole blood, as isolated PBMCs, or as DNA extracted from either sample type. The sequence came from a human donor with active COVID-19. The donor label of this sample is uncertain. The chain joins TRBV30 to TRBJ1-4; a tentative D match to TRBD1 spans 5 bases. The sequencing sample was made of peripheral blood. The nucleotide sequence reads TGTGCCTGGAACCGGGGACTGGGGGATGAAAAACTGTTTTTT. Its coded protein is CAWNRGLGDEKLFF.